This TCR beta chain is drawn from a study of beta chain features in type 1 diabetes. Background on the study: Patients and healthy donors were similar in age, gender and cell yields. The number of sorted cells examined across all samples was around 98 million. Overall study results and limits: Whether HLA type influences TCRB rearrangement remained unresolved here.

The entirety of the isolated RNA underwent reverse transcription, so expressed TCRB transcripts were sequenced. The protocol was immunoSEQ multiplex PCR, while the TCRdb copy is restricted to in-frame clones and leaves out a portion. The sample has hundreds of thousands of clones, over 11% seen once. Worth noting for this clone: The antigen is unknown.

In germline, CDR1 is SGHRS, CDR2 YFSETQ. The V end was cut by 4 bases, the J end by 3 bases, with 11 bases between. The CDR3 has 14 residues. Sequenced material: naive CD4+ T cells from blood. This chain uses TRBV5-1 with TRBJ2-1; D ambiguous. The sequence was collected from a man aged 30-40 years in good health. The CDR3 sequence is CASSGENFYNEQFF. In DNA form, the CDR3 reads TGCGCCAGCAGCGGAGAGAATTTCTACAATGAGCAGTTCTTC.